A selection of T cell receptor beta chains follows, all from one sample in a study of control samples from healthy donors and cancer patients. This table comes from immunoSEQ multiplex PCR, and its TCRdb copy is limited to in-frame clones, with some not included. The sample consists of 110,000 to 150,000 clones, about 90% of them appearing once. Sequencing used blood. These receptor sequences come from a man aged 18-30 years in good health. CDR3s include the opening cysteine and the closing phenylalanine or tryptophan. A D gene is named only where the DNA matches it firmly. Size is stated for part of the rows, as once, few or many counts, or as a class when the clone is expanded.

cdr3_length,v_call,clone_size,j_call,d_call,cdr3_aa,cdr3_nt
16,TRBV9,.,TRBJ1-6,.,CASSVAGQGGNSPLHF,TGTGCCAGCAGCGTAGCTGGTCAGGGCGGAAATTCACCCCTCCACTTT
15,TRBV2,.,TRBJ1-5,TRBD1,CASRGDSYSNQPQHF,TGTGCCAGCAGGGGGGACAGTTATAGCAATCAGCCCCAGCATTTT
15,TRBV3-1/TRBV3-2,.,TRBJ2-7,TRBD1,CASSQGSGTGYEQYF,TGTGCCAGCAGCCAAGGATCTGGGACAGGATACGAGCAGTACTTC
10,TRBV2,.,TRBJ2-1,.,CALDRESLFF,TGTGCCCTCGATCGGGAATCGCTGTTCTTC
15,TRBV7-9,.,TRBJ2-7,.,CASRSSGDKPYEQYF,TGTGCCAGCAGATCAAGTGGGGACAAACCCTACGAGCAGTACTTC
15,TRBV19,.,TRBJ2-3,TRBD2,CASSLNRGDTDTQYF,TGTGCCAGTAGTCTAAACCGGGGGGACACAGATACGCAGTATTTT
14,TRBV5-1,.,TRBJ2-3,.,CASSPGPSTDTQYF,TGCGCCAGCTCCCCGGGGCCTAGCACAGATACGCAGTATTTT
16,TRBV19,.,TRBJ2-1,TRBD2,CASSTPGAGGFNEQFF,TGTGCCAGTAGTACCCCAGGGGCGGGGGGTTTCAATGAGCAGTTCTTC
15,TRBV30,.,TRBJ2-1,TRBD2,CAWSVGGGPANEQFF,TGTGCCTGGAGTGTAGGCGGGGGGCCCGCCAATGAGCAGTTCTTC
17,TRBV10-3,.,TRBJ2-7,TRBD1,CAISDRTGGISTYEQYF,TGTGCCATCAGTGATAGAACAGGGGGAATATCGACCTACGAGCAGTACTTC
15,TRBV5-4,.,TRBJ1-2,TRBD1,CASSLRGTGGGGYTF,TGTGCCAGCAGCCTCCGAGGGACAGGGGGCGGTGGCTACACCTTC
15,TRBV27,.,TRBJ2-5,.,CASRFSLQSPETQYF,TGTGCCAGCAGGTTCTCCTTACAGTCTCCGGAGACCCAGTACTTC
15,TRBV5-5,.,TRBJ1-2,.,CASSPVGRDNYGYTF,TGTGCCAGCAGCCCGGTTGGGCGCGATAACTATGGCTACACCTTC
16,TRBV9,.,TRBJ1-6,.,CASSVVEGRTNSPLHF,TGTGCCAGCAGCGTAGTCGAAGGGAGAACTAATTCACCCCTCCACTTT
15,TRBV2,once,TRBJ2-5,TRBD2,CASGGTSVARETQYF,TGTGCCAGCGGAGGTACTAGCGTGGCTCGGGAGACCCAGTACTTC
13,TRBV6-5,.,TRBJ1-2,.,CASLWGALSGYTF,TGTGCCAGCTTGTGGGGGGCTTTGTCTGGCTACACCTTC
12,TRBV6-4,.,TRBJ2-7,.,CASRVRSYEQYF,TGTGCCAGCAGGGTTAGGTCCTACGAGCAGTACTTC
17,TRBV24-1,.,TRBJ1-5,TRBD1,CATPATGATYSNQPQHF,TGTGCCACCCCCGCGACAGGGGCCACCTATAGCAATCAGCCCCAGCATTTT
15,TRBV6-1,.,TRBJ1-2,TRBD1,CASSEGDRDRERYTF,TGTGCCAGCAGTGAAGGGGATCGGGACAGGGAACGCTACACCTTC
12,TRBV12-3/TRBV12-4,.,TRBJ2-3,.,CASRGRGSQQYF,TGTGCCAGCAGGGGACGTGGCAGCCAGCAGTATTTT
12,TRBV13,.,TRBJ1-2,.,CASSSHYYGYTF,TGTGCCAGCAGCTCCCACTACTATGGCTACACCTTC
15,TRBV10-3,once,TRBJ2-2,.,CAIRGLQSNTGELFF,TGTGCCATCAGAGGTCTCCAGTCGAACACCGGGGAGCTGTTTTTT
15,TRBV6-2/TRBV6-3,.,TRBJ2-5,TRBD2,CASSGLEDSQETQYF,TGTGCCAGCAGTGGACTAGAGGACTCCCAAGAGACCCAGTACTTC
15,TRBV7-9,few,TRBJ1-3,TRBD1,CASSRTGTSGNTIYF,TGTGCCAGCAGCCGGACAGGGACCTCTGGAAACACCATATATTTT
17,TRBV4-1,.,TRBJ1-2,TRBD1,CASSQEGQGYPNYGYTF,TGCGCCAGCAGCCAAGAGGGACAGGGATATCCTAACTATGGCTACACCTTC
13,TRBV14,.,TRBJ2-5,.,CASSLRTPETQYF,TGTGCCAGCAGCCTACGGACCCCAGAGACCCAGTACTTC
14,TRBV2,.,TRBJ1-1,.,CASSGQAVNTEAFF,TGTGCCAGCAGTGGACAAGCAGTGAACACTGAAGCTTTCTTT
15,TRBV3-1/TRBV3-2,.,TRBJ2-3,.,CASSDAGARTDTQYF,TGTGCCAGCTCAGACGCGGGGGCTCGCACAGATACGCAGTATTTT
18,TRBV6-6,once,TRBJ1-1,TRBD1,CASSPPAGTGGQNTEAFF,TGTGCCAGCAGTCCCCCAGCCGGGACAGGGGGGCAGAACACTGAAGCTTTCTTT
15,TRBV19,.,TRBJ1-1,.,CASSVIGQTNTEAFF,TGTGCCAGTAGTGTGATAGGACAGACAAACACTGAAGCTTTCTTT
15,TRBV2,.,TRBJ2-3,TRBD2,CASSQIGGSSDTQYF,TGTGCCAGCAGTCAAATCGGGGGGAGCTCAGATACGCAGTATTTT
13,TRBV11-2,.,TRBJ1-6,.,CASSLERGGPLHF,TGTGCCAGCAGCTTAGAGCGAGGCGGACCCCTCCACTTT
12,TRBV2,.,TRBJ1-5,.,CASSEGNQPQHF,TGTGCCAGCAGTGAAGGCAATCAGCCCCAGCATTTT
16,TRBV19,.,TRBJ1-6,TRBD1,CASSIQGADYNSPLHF,TGTGCCAGTAGTATACAGGGGGCCGACTATAATTCACCCCTCCACTTT
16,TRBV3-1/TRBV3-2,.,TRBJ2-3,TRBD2,CASSPRLAGNTDTQYF,TGTGCCAGCAGCCCGAGGTTAGCGGGGAACACAGATACGCAGTATTTT
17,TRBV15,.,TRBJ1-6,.,CATSRDRGTDYNSPLHF,TGTGCCACCAGCAGAGATCGTGGCACTGACTATAATTCACCCCTCCACTTT
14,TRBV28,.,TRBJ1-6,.,CASAGGQRISPLHF,TGTGCCAGCGCGGGGGGGCAGCGGATTTCACCCCTCCACTTT
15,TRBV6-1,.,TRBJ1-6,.,CASSETQGHNSPLHF,TGTGCCAGCAGTGAAACCCAGGGGCATAATTCACCCCTCCACTTT
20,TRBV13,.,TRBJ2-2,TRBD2,CASSLGLGGTSRARFGELFF,TGTGCCAGCAGCTTAGGCCTGGGGGGGACTAGCCGCGCCAGGTTCGGGGAGCTGTTTTTT
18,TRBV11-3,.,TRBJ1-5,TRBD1,CASSLTGQRRGGNQPQHF,TGTGCCAGCAGCTTAACGGGACAGCGCCGAGGGGGCAATCAGCCCCAGCATTTT
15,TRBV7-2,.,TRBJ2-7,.,CASSRQWTSTYEQYF,TGTGCCAGCAGCCGTCAGTGGACTTCGACCTACGAGCAGTACTTC
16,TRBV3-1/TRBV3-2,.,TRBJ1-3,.,CASSSRRGARGNTIYF,TGTGCCAGCAGCTCGCGCCGGGGCGCAAGAGGCAACACCATATATTTT
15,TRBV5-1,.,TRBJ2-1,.,CASSLDRSSYNEQFF,TGCGCCAGCAGCTTGGACAGGAGCTCCTACAATGAGCAGTTCTTC
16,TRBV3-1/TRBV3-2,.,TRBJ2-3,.,CASSQRTGFSSDTQYF,TGTGCCAGCAGCCAACGAACAGGGTTCAGTTCAGATACGCAGTATTTT
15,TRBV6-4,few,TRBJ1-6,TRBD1,CASSEQGLSNSPLHF,TGTGCCAGCAGTGAACAGGGGTTAAGTAATTCACCCCTCCACTTT
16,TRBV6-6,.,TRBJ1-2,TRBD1,CASSTLGQGAGYGYTF,TGTGCCAGCAGTACCCTAGGACAGGGGGCAGGGTATGGCTACACCTTC
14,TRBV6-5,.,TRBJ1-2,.,CASSYGGGAGGYTF,TGTGCCAGCAGTTACGGAGGAGGCGCGGGGGGCTACACCTTC
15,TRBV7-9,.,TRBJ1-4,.,CASSLDLGLDEKLFF,TGTGCCAGCAGCTTAGATCTAGGGCTTGATGAAAAACTGTTTTTT
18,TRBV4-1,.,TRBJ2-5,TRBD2,CASSQRLAGGPVGETQYF,TGCGCCAGCAGCCAACGACTAGCGGGGGGGCCAGTAGGAGAGACCCAGTACTTC
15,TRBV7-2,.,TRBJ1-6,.,CASSLLPGQGSPLHF,TGTGCCAGCAGCTTACTACCAGGCCAGGGGTCACCCCTCCACTTT
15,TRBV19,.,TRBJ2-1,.,CASRDQVTPNNEQFF,TGTGCCAGTAGAGATCAGGTAACCCCAAACAATGAGCAGTTCTTC
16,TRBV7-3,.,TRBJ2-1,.,CASSGGLHGSYNEQFF,TGTGCCAGCAGCGGTGGCCTACACGGCTCCTACAATGAGCAGTTCTTC
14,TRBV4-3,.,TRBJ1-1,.,CASSQDRTAFEAFF,TGCGCCAGCAGCCAAGATAGAACGGCCTTTGAAGCTTTCTTT
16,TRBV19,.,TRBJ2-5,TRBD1,CASSGTYRGRRETQYF,TGTGCCAGTAGTGGCACCTACAGGGGGCGCAGGGAGACCCAGTACTTC